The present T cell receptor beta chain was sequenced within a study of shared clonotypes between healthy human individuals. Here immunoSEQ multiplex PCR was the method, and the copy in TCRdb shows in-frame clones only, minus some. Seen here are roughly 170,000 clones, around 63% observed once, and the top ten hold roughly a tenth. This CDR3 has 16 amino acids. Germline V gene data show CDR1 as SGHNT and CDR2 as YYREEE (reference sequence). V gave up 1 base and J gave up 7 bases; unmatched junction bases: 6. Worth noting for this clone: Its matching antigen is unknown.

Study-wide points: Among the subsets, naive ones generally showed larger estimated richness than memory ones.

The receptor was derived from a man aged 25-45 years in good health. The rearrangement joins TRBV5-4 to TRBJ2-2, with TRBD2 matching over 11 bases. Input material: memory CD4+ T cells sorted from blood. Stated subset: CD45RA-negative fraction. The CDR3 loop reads CASSLTSGSVSGELFF. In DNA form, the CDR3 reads TGTGCCAGCAGCTTGACTAGCGGGAGTGTTAGCGGGGAGCTGTTTTTT.